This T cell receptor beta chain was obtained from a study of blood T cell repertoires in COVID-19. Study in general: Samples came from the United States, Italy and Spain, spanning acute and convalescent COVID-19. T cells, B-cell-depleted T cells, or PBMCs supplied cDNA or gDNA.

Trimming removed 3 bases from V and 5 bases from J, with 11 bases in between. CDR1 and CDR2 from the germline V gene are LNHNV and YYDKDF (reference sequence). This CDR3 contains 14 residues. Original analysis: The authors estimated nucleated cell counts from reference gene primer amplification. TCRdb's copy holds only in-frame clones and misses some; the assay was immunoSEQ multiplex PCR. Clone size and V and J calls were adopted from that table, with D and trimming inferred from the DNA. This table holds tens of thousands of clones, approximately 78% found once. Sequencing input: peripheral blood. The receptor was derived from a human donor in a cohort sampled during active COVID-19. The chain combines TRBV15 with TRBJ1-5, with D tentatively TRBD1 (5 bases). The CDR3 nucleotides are TGTGCCACCAGCAGGAAGGGGCGCGATCAGCCCCAGCATTTT. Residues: CATSRKGRDQPQHF. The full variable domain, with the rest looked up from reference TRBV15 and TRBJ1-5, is DAMVIQNPRYQVTQFGKPVTLSCSQTLNHNVMYWYQQKSSQAPKLLFHYYDKDFNNEADTPDNFQSRRPNTSFCFLDIRSPGLGDTAMYLCATSRKGRDQPQHFGDGTRLSIL.